This is a list of T cell receptor beta chains from one sample in a study of beta chain features in type 1 diabetes. This table comes from immunoSEQ multiplex PCR, and its TCRdb copy is limited to in-frame clones, with some not included. The table shows 500,000 to 700,000 clones, with about 14% occurring only once. The sequenced material came from naive CD4+ T cells from blood. Source of these receptors: a man between 18 and 35 years old in good health. Both conserved end residues are part of each CDR3. Fields, in order: clone size, V gene, J gene, D gene, CDR3 protein, CDR3 DNA. A D gene is named only where the DNA matches it firmly. Clone size is not always given. Where it is, it says once, few, many or a class for expanded clones.

>NA|TRBV7-3|TRBJ2-2|NA
CASSPRGTSNTGELFF
TGTGCCAGCAGCCCAAGGGGGACTTCGAACACCGGGGAGCTGTTTTTT
>NA|TRBV4-3|TRBJ2-1|TRBD2
CASSQAGTSGSRSYNEQFF
TGCGCCAGCAGCCAGGCCGGGACTAGCGGGAGCCGCTCCTACAATGAGCAGTTCTTC
>NA|TRBV7-9|TRBJ2-6|NA
CASSLGAGPSSGANVLTF
TGTGCCAGCAGCTTAGGTGCGGGGCCCAGCTCTGGGGCCAACGTCCTGACTTTC
>NA|TRBV28|TRBJ2-1|TRBD1
CASSRPGQGGNEQFF
TGTGCCAGCAGCCGGCCGGGACAGGGCGGGAATGAGCAGTTCTTC
>few|TRBV11-2|TRBJ1-3|NA
CASSSGNTIYF
TGTGCCAGCAGCTCTGGAAACACCATATATTTT
>NA|TRBV2|TRBJ1-5|NA
CASSRGVGNQPQHF
TGTGCCAGCAGTCGGGGGGTAGGCAATCAGCCCCAGCATTTT
>few|TRBV7-6|TRBJ2-3|TRBD2
CASSVPQAGGADTQYF
TGTGCCAGCAGCGTCCCCCAAGCGGGAGGGGCAGATACGCAGTATTTT
>few|TRBV18|TRBJ2-3|NA
CASSPGVTDTQYF
TGTGCCAGCTCACCGGGGGTCACAGATACGCAGTATTTT
>few|TRBV7-2|TRBJ2-7|TRBD2
CASSLTSGDHYEQYF
TGTGCCAGCAGCCTTACTAGCGGGGACCACTACGAGCAGTACTTC
>NA|TRBV19|TRBJ1-2|NA
CASSSDTKSGYTF
TGTGCCAGTAGCTCGGACACGAAGTCTGGCTACACCTTC
>few|TRBV9|TRBJ2-7|TRBD2
CASTKGREGPYEQYF
TGTGCCAGCACCAAGGGGCGGGAGGGCCCCTACGAGCAGTACTTC
>few|TRBV4-1|TRBJ1-1|NA
CASSQRWAPVTEAFF
TGCGCCAGCAGCCAACGGTGGGCACCGGTCACTGAAGCTTTCTTT
>NA|TRBV10-3|TRBJ1-2|NA
CAISERGPNYGYTF
TGTGCCATCAGTGAGAGGGGCCCTAACTATGGCTACACCTTC
>NA|TRBV18|TRBJ1-1|TRBD1
CASSEGQGLNTEAFF
TGTGCCAGCTCAGAGGGACAGGGGTTGAACACTGAAGCTTTCTTT
>NA|TRBV9|TRBJ2-3|TRBD2
CASSPRAGASGSTDTQYF
TGTGCCAGCAGCCCCAGGGCAGGCGCTAGCGGTAGCACAGATACGCAGTATTTT
>NA|TRBV6-6|TRBJ1-1|TRBD1
CASSPRNLRTGTEAFF
TGTGCCAGCAGTCCGCGAAACCTCCGGACAGGGACTGAAGCTTTCTTT
>few|TRBV19|TRBJ2-7|TRBD2
CASSIGFRTSNEQYF
TGTGCCAGTAGTATAGGATTTAGGACTAGCAACGAGCAGTACTTC
>NA|TRBV28|TRBJ1-6|TRBD1
CASSLGDRVGSPLHF
TGTGCCAGCAGTTTAGGGGACAGGGTAGGCTCACCCCTCCACTTT
>NA|TRBV7-2|TRBJ2-7|NA
CASSFEIPYEQYF
TGTGCCAGCAGCTTTGAGATCCCCTACGAGCAGTACTTC
>few|TRBV21-1|TRBJ2-7|NA
CASSKPSGGQCEQYF
TGTGCCAGCAGCAAACCTAGTGGGGGGCAGTGCGAGCAGTACTTC
>NA|TRBV2|TRBJ1-1|NA
CASSVTTAAFF
TGTGCCAGCAGTGTTACCACTGCAGCTTTCTTT
>NA|TRBV5-4|TRBJ2-7|TRBD1
CASSLIKGTGRNYEQYF
TGTGCCAGCAGCTTGATTAAGGGGACAGGGAGGAACTACGAGCAGTACTTC
>few|TRBV5-6|TRBJ2-7|NA
CASSLGERLVAYEQYF
TGTGCCAGCAGCTTGGGGGAACGCCTCGTAGCCTACGAGCAGTACTTC
>few|TRBV7-2|TRBJ2-1|TRBD1
CASSPETGIYNEQFF
TGTGCCAGCAGCCCTGAGACAGGGATCTACAATGAGCAGTTCTTC
>NA|TRBV28|TRBJ1-5|TRBD1
CASRGTGNQPQHF
TGTGCCAGCAGGGGGACAGGCAATCAGCCCCAGCATTTT
>NA|TRBV10-3|TRBJ1-5|NA
CAISESSGLLGQPQHF
TGTGCCATCAGTGAGTCTTCCGGGCTACTAGGTCAGCCCCAGCATTTT
>few|TRBV18|TRBJ2-7|NA
CASSPLRVGLYEQYF
TGTGCCAGCTCACCACTTAGGGTAGGGCTGTACGAGCAGTACTTC
>NA|TRBV28|TRBJ1-2|NA
CASSINRVVYGYTF
TGTGCCAGCAGTATCAACAGGGTTGTCTATGGCTACACCTTC
>few|TRBV7-2|TRBJ1-3|TRBD1
CASRSGTGSGNTIYF
TGTGCCAGCAGATCCGGGACAGGGTCTGGAAACACCATATATTTT
>NA|TRBV29-1|TRBJ1-3|NA
CSARAYSGNTIYF
TGCAGCGCCAGGGCCTACTCTGGAAACACCATATATTTT
>few|TRBV4-3|TRBJ1-2|NA
CASSQVDTYNYGYTF
TGCGCCAGCAGCCAAGTGGACACGTATAACTATGGCTACACCTTC
>few|TRBV18|TRBJ2-3|NA
CASSPGGMGTDTQYF
TGTGCCAGCTCACCCGGAGGTATGGGCACAGATACGCAGTATTTT
>many|TRBV14|TRBJ2-4|TRBD2
CASRLSGSARNIQYF
TGTGCCAGCAGGCTTAGCGGGAGTGCCCGAAACATTCAGTACTTC
>few|TRBV9|TRBJ2-3|NA
CASSTRGLADTQYF
TGTGCCAGCAGCACACGGGGGTTAGCAGATACGCAGTATTTT
>few|TRBV27|TRBJ1-2|TRBD1
CASSLEGAGGYTF
TGTGCCAGCAGTTTGGAGGGGGCGGGTGGCTACACCTTC
>NA|TRBV30|TRBJ2-7|NA
CAWSRDTYEQYF
TGTGCCTGGTCCCGGGACACCTACGAGCAGTACTTC
>NA|TRBV27|TRBJ1-6|NA
CASSFGKPYNSPLHF
TGTGCCAGCAGTTTTGGGAAACCCTATAATTCACCCCTCCACTTT
>NA|TRBV30|TRBJ2-3|TRBD2
CAWSYGLAGGPDTQYF
TGTGCCTGGAGTTACGGACTAGCGGGGGGCCCAGATACGCAGTATTTT
>NA|TRBV28|TRBJ1-2|NA
CASSLPKGGFDGYTF
TGTGCCAGCAGTTTACCTAAGGGGGGTTTCGATGGCTACACCTTC
>few|TRBV5-1|TRBJ2-5|NA
CASSLVRQSMAEETQYF
TGCGCCAGCAGCTTGGTCCGGCAGTCCATGGCCGAAGAGACCCAGTACTTC
>NA|TRBV9|TRBJ1-6|NA
CASSVDGGRRNSPLHF
TGTGCCAGCAGCGTAGATGGGGGGCGACGGAATTCACCCCTCCACTTT